The 10 T cell receptor beta chains in this list originate from one sample, sequenced in a study of OX40 agonist ivuxolimab in advanced cancers. Assay used: immunoSEQ multiplex PCR; TCRdb lists only in-frame clones, some missing. The sample has approximately 59,000 clones, around 85% seen once. The source was CD4+ or CD8+ T cells sorted from blood, collected in a trial of the OX40 agonist ivuxolimab. The source is an adult with an advanced solid tumor such as melanoma, head and neck, liver or kidney cancer.

The V and J genes are TRBV29-1 and TRBJ2-2; 7 bases fit TRBD2. CDR1 SQVTM and CDR2 ANQGSEA come from the germline V gene. Germline trimming cut 7 bases from V and 6 bases from J; bases unmatched to any gene: 11. CDR3 length: 14 residues. DNA of the CDR3: TGCAGCGCCGGTGCGGTGGCGGGGGCCGGGGAGCTGTTTTTT. As protein: CSAGAVAGAGELFF.

The chain couples TRBV5-1 to TRBJ1-2; D possibly corresponds to TRBD1 (5 bases). The germline gives CDR1 SGHRS, CDR2 YFSETQ. The CDR3 runs 13 residues. V shed 4 bases and J shed 6 bases, with 13 bases lying between them. The DNA for the CDR3 is TGCGCCAGCAGCCAAAGGACCAGGGATGGCTACACCTTC. Protein product: CASSQRTRDGYTF.

This CDR3 is CASSSPANSGANVLTF. CDR3 coding DNA: TGCGCCAGCAGCTCTCCAGCTAACTCTGGGGCCAACGTCCTGACTTTC. The V call is TRBV5-1, the J call TRBJ2-6; D unresolved. The V end lost 3 bases, the J end lost 0 bases, and 10 bases lay between the germline ends. The CDR3 runs 16 residues. Germline V gene lookup returns CDR1 SGHRS and CDR2 YFSETQ.

The chain employs TRBV4-3 and TRBJ1-5, with D unclear. V lost 1 base, J lost 5 bases, and 12 bases lay in between. Germline CDR1 LGHNA, CDR2 YSLEER. The CDR3 sequence is 15 residues long. In DNA form, the CDR3 reads TGCGCCAGCAGCCAAGCCCCCGGGAGGGATCAGCCCCAGCATTTT. This gives the protein CASSQAPGRDQPQHF.

The CDR3 region is CASSSYRGGNQPQHF. CDR3 coding DNA: TGTGCCAGCAGTTCCTACAGGGGTGGCAATCAGCCCCAGCATTTT. V usage is TRBV27 and J usage is TRBJ1-5; TRBD1 matches at 7 bases. The J segment lost 2 bases and the V segment lost 4 bases, leaving 5 bases of the junction unmatched. This CDR3 has 15 amino acids. The germline CDR1 and CDR2 sequences are MNHEY and SMNVEV (reference sequence).

This chain uses TRBV29-1 with TRBJ2-7, with 10 bases fitting TRBD2. There are 15 residues in the CDR3. Unmatched junction bases numbered 8, after V lost 1 base and J lost 5 bases. Germline V gives CDR1 SQVTM, CDR2 ANQGSEA. The CDR3 loop reads CSVEVLASGSDEQYF. The DNA of the CDR3 is TGCAGCGTTGAAGTTCTGGCTAGCGGGAGTGACGAGCAGTACTTC.

The chain is built from TRBV6-5 and TRBJ2-1; D is undetermined. This CDR3 contains 11 residues. Germline assignment: CDR1 MNHEY and CDR2 SVGAGI. Trimming shortened V by 1 base and J by 10 bases, and 5 bases separated the two germline ends. DNA of the CDR3: TGTGCCAGCAGTTACTATTCCGAGCAGTTCTTC. This sequence encodes CASSYYSEQFF.

The chain uses TRBV7-9 and TRBJ1-3; D is possibly TRBD1 (5 bases). This CDR3 comprises 14 residues. Germline loops: CDR1 SEHNR, CDR2 FQNEAQ (reference sequence). Between the trimmed V and J ends, which lost 8 bases and 0 bases, there was a span of 11 bases. This chain's CDR3 is CASQRQNSGNTIYF. CDR3 coding DNA: TGTGCCAGCCAAAGACAGAACTCTGGAAACACCATATATTTT.

V gene TRBV5-6 combines with J gene TRBJ1-1; 7 bases map to TRBD1. The CDR3 is made up of 14 amino acids. V lost 5 bases, J lost 1 base, and 5 bases stayed unmatched. CDR1 is SGHDT and CDR2 is YYEEEE in the germline V gene. The CDR3 protein is CASRIRDRNTEAFF. The CDR3 DNA reads TGTGCCAGCAGGATCCGGGACAGGAACACTGAAGCTTTCTTT.

The gene calls are TRBV11-2 and TRBJ1-1; no definite D call. With 5 bases removed from V and 8 bases from J, the gap between germline ends came to 12 bases. Germline V gene sequence: CDR1 SGHAT, CDR2 FQNNGV. The CDR3 runs to 12 residues. The CDR3 reads CASSPFSGEAFF. In nucleotides, the CDR3 is TGTGCCAGCAGCCCGTTTTCGGGAGAAGCTTTCTTT.